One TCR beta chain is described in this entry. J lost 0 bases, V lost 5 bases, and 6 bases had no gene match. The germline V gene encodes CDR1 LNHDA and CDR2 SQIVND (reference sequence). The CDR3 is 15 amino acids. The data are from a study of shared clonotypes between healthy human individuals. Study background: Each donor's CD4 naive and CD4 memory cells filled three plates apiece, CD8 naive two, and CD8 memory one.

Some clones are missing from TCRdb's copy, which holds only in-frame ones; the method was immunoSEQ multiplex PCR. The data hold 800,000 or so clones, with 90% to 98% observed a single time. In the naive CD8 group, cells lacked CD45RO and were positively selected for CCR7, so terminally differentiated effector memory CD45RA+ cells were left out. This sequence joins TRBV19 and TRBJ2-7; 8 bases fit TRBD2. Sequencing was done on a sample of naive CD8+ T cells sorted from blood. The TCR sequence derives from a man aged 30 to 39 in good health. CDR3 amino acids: CASSGLAGTSYEQYF. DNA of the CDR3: TGTGCCAGTAGTGGATTAGCGGGGACCTCCTACGAGCAGTACTTC.